This T cell receptor beta chain appears in the sequencing data of a study of T-cell reconstitution after alpha-beta-depleted transplantation in children. The CDR3 sequence is 16 residues long. The ends were cut back, 2 bases at V and 0 bases at J, with 11 bases in the middle. Using unique molecular identifiers, the investigators prepared the TCRbeta library. TCRdb recomputed calls from the PCR reads with MiXCR, one row per CDR3 protein. The data show about 110,000 distinct CDR3 sequences, 10% seen once. This clonotype was seen repeatedly, ten times or more. This TCR was sampled from a human donor who donated a stem cell graft to a child with acute lymphoblastic leukemia. The sequencing here drew on PBMCs from the stem cell graft donor, taken from the stem cell graft. The chain has TRBV12-3 or TRBV12-4 and TRBJ1-5; unclear D gene. The CDR3 DNA reads as TGTGCCAGCAGTTTACGGTCCCACTATAGCAATCAGCCCCAGCATTTT. This encodes CASSLRSHYSNQPQHF.